These 15 T cell receptor beta chains were all obtained from the same sample, sequenced in a study of beta chain features in type 1 diabetes. Study-wide results and caveats: Within each of all four CD4+ subsets, Type 1 diabetes patients had TCRB CDR3s that were moderately but significantly shorter.

These TCRs are of unknown antigen specificity. All of the isolated RNA was reverse transcribed, so expressed TCRB transcripts were sequenced. The method was immunoSEQ multiplex PCR; TCRdb's version includes in-frame clones alone and lacks a portion of them. The data show roughly 300,000 clones, 14% seen once. The source material was naive CD4+ T cells from blood. The receptors shown here come from a man aged 30-40 years with type 1 diabetes.

This clone was counted a few times. The gene calls are TRBV11-2 and TRBJ2-7; D is perhaps TRBD2 (5 bases). V lost 10 bases to trimming and J lost 2 bases, with 9 bases between them. CDR3 length: 11 residues. From germline, CDR1 is SGHAT and CDR2 FQNNGV. The CDR3 sequence is CATGRTYEQYF. DNA of the CDR3: TGTGCCACGGGGAGAACCTACGAGCAGTACTTC. Drawing the rest from reference TRBV11-2 and TRBJ2-7, the complete variable domain is EAGVAQSPRYKIIEKRQSVAFWCNPISGHATLYWYQQILGQGPKLLIQFQNNGVVDDSQLPKDRFSAERLKGVDSTLKIQPAKLEDSAVYLCATGRTYEQYFGPGTRLTVT.

This clone was seen a handful of times. The J gene is TRBJ2-3, the V gene TRBV7-9; 8 bases align to TRBD2. The ends lost 3 bases at V and 4 bases at J; junction bases unmatched: 6. Germline CDR1 is SEHNR and CDR2 is FQNEAQ (reference sequence). The CDR3 totals 15 residues. Here the CDR3 reads CASSFKAGVPDTQYF. The CDR3 DNA reads as TGTGCCAGCAGCTTCAAAGCGGGAGTTCCAGATACGCAGTATTTT. The full variable domain, in which reference TRBV7-9 and TRBJ2-3 provide the parts outside the CDR3, is DTGVSQNPRHKITKRGQNVTFRCDPISEHNRLYWYRQTLGQGPEFLTYFQNEAQLEKSRLLSDRFSAERPKGSFSTLEIQRTEQGDSAMYLCASSFKAGVPDTQYFGPGTRLTVL.

This clone was seen a few times. This chain uses TRBV28 with TRBJ2-1; D is uncertain. The V end lost 3 bases, the J end lost 6 bases, and 6 bases lay between the germline ends. The germline V gene encodes CDR1 MDHEN and CDR2 SYDVKM. This CDR3 spans 12 amino acids. The CDR3 DNA reads TGTGCCAGCAGTTTGACTTTCAATGAGCAGTTCTTC. The encoded protein is CASSLTFNEQFF.

The chain carries TRBV7-8 and TRBJ2-3, with 11 bases lining up with TRBD1. The germline V gene has CDR1 SGHVS and CDR2 FQNEAQ. The CDR3 spans 16 residues. V dropped 1 base and J dropped 5; count of bases not matched to a gene: 5. DNA for the CDR3: TGTGCCAGCAGCTTAGAAGAGGGACAGGGGGAAGATACGCAGTATTTT. Its translation is CASSLEEGQGEDTQYF.

The chain joins TRBV7-9 to TRBJ2-2, with a tentative D call TRBD1 (5 bases). The V end lost 5 bases, the J end lost 0 bases, and 7 bases lay between the germline ends. Germline V gene sequence: CDR1 SEHNR, CDR2 FQNEAQ (reference sequence). The CDR3 runs 14 residues. CDR3 amino acids: CASSPGSNTGELFF. CDR3 nucleotide sequence: TGTGCCAGCAGCCCAGGGTCGAACACCGGGGAGCTGTTTTTT.

J is TRBJ2-7 and V is TRBV14; D is possibly TRBD2 (6 bases). With 4 bases removed from V and 3 bases from J, the gap between germline ends came to 10 bases. This CDR3 spans 13 amino acids. Germline V CDR1 and CDR2: SGHDN, FVKESK. The CDR3 loop reads CASSPASVYEQYF. CDR3 in DNA: TGTGCCAGCAGCCCTGCTAGCGTCTACGAGCAGTACTTC.

A few counts support this clone. The chain has TRBV18 and TRBJ1-1; the D gene is possibly TRBD1 (6 bases). The CDR3 has 18 amino acids. Germline lookup yields CDR1 KGHSH and CDR2 LQKENI. With 6 bases removed from V and 1 base from J, the gap between germline ends came to 24 bases. CDR3 sequence reads: CASSPTTFLDSANTEAFF. Here the CDR3 DNA reads TGTGCCAGCTCCCCAACCACTTTCTTGGACAGTGCGAACACTGAAGCTTTCTTT.

This clone was counted a few times. The V call is TRBV5-1, the J call TRBJ2-1, with a weak D call TRBD2 (7 bases). The germline V gene has CDR1 SGHRS and CDR2 YFSETQ. V was cut by 1 base and J by 1 base, with 9 bases left in between. The CDR3 runs to 15 residues. DNA of the CDR3: TGCGCCAGCAGCTTGCGGGGGGCATCCTACAATGAGCAGTTCTTC. This translates into CASSLRGASYNEQFF.

This clone was counted only a few times. The V call is TRBV7-2, the J call TRBJ1-2; 7 nucleotides line up with TRBD1. After removal of 4 bases from V and 2 bases from J, the junction contained 7 bases not matched to a gene. Germline loops: CDR1 SGHTA, CDR2 FQGNSA. The CDR3 has 15 residues. This chain's CDR3 is CASSYRGSENYGYTF. CDR3 in DNA: TGTGCCAGCAGCTACAGGGGATCGGAGAACTATGGCTACACCTTC. The full variable domain, in which reference TRBV7-2 and TRBJ1-2 provide the parts outside the CDR3, is GAGVSQSPSNKVTEKGKDVELRCDPISGHTALYWYRQSLGQGLEFLIYFQGNSAPDKSGLPSDRFSAERTGGSVSTLTIQRTQQEDSAVYLCASSYRGSENYGYTFGSGTRLTVV.

This clone was picked up a small number of times. The chain carries TRBV5-1 and TRBJ2-2; possibly TRBD2 for D (5 bases). Germline values: CDR1 SGHRS, CDR2 YFSETQ. CDR3 length equals 15 residues. Trimming pared 5 bases from V and 1 base from J, leaving 12 bases between. The CDR3 DNA reads TGCGCCAGCAGACTTTACCGGGAGAACACCGGGGAGCTGTTTTTT. Protein: CASRLYRENTGELFF.

This clone turned up a few times. CDR3 protein: CASSPTSARAYNEQFF. The CDR3 nucleotides read TGTGCCAGCAGCCCAACTAGCGCTCGGGCCTACAATGAGCAGTTCTTC. V and J are TRBV9 and TRBJ2-1; 7 nucleotides line up with TRBD2. The CDR3 contains 16 residues. After removal of 4 bases from V and 2 bases from J, the junction contained 9 bases not matched to a gene. From germline, CDR1 is SGDLS and CDR2 YYNGEE.

This clone was observed a handful of times. The J gene is TRBJ2-3, the V gene TRBV10-3, with D possibly being TRBD2 (5 bases). The CDR3 consists of 14 residues. Trimming left V 6 bases short and J 8 bases short, with 18 bases between. In germline, CDR1 is ENHRY, CDR2 SYGVKD. The CDR3 DNA follows: TGTGCCATCAGCGCACTAGAAGGAGGAGGTACGCAGTATTTT. Translated, it gives CAISALEGGGTQYF.

This clone was observed a handful of times. This chain uses TRBV27 with TRBJ1-5; maybe TRBD1 (5 bases). V was cut by 3 bases and J by 1 base, with 13 bases left in between. This CDR3 spans 16 amino acids. CDR1 is MNHEY and CDR2 is SMNVEV in the germline V gene (reference sequence). The CDR3 is CASSFNRHTSNQPQHF. In DNA, the CDR3 is TGTGCCAGCAGTTTTAACAGGCATACGAGCAATCAGCCCCAGCATTTT.

The genes are TRBV19 and TRBJ2-3; 8 bases map to TRBD2. The CDR3 loop spans 16 amino acids. From germline, CDR1 is LNHDA and CDR2 SQIVND (reference sequence). J was trimmed by 3 bases and V by 0 bases; bases with no gene match: 5. The CDR3 coding sequence is TGTGCCAGTAGTATAGATCTGAGCGGGAGTACAGATACGCAGTATTTT. It specifies CASSIDLSGSTDTQYF.

Only one count was recorded for this clone. The chain joins TRBV7-8 to TRBJ2-5, with D maybe TRBD2 (5 bases). From germline, CDR1 is SGHVS and CDR2 FQNEAQ. The CDR3 runs to 15 residues. V dropped 7 bases and J dropped 0 bases, with 15 bases sitting between them. Written as DNA, the CDR3 is TGTGCCAGCACCTCCTCCGGGATGTACCAAGAGACCCAGTACTTC. Amino acid sequence: CASTSSGMYQETQYF.